This T cell receptor beta chain was retrieved from a study of blood T cell repertoires in COVID-19. Symptom resolution, clearance, or two negative PCRs marked the recovered donors of Cohort 3. Measured with immunoSEQ multiplex PCR; TCRdb has only the in-frame clones, and not every one. The data show under 250,000 clones, roughly nine tenths seen once. This CDR3 has 13 amino acids. Trimming shortened V by 6 bases and J by 4 bases, and 12 bases separated the two germline ends. Germline lookup yields CDR1 SEHNR and CDR2 FQNEAQ (reference sequence). The chain uses TRBV7-9 and TRBJ1-2; D may be TRBD1 (5 bases). The TCR sequence derives from a man aged 25 to 40 who had recovered from COVID-19. Input material: PBMCs or T cells enriched from blood (not recorded which). The CDR3 bases are TGTGCCAGCAGTTTCAGGGTAGGCTATGGCTACACCTTC. Encoded protein: CASSFRVGYGYTF.